This passage covers 24 T cell receptor beta chains from one sample sequenced in a study of T cell responses to AZD1222 COVID-19 vaccine. Clones were read by immunoSEQ multiplex PCR, and TCRdb kept only the in-frame ones, dropping some. The repertoire consists of 95,000 to 150,000 clones, with around 87% occurring once and the leading ten covering about 3.1%. The source was peripheral blood, collected on day 0 of AZD1222 vaccination. The receptors stem from an adult in good health.

The chain has TRBV5-6 and TRBJ1-6; D is unresolved. Germline assignment: CDR1 SGHDT and CDR2 YYEEEE. The V gene lost 2 bases and the J gene lost 7 bases, with 10 bases spanning the gap. This CDR3 has 14 amino acids. For the CDR3, the DNA is TGTGCCAGCAGCTTCCTAGCAATGAATTCACCCCTCCACTTT. This codes for CASSFLAMNSPLHF.

The chain combines TRBV4-3 with TRBJ2-1, with 7 bases that match TRBD2. The CDR3 has 16 amino acids. The V gene end was trimmed by 4 bases and the J gene end by 5 bases; junction bases not matched to a gene: 11. Germline CDR1 reads LGHNA; CDR2 reads YSLEER. Here the CDR3 DNA reads TGCGCCAGCAGCCGCACATACGGGGGGATTGACAATGAGCAGTTCTTC. This encodes CASSRTYGGIDNEQFF.

This clone was observed a few times. J is TRBJ1-1 and V is TRBV7-9; weak D call: TRBD1 (6 bases). The CDR3 runs to 12 residues. Germline lookup yields CDR1 SEHNR and CDR2 FQNEAQ (reference sequence). V lost 3 bases, J lost 8 bases, and 10 bases lay in between. The CDR3 DNA is TGTGCCAGCAGCTTCGCGGACAGAGAAGCTTTCTTT. Protein product: CASSFADREAFF.

This chain uses TRBV12-5 with TRBJ2-7; 7 nucleotides line up with TRBD2. The CDR3 covers 13 residues. Germline loops: CDR1 LGHNT, CDR2 FRNRAP. V dropped 5 bases and J dropped 5; count of bases not matched to a gene: 6. CDR3 bases: TGTGCTAGTGGTCCCGGACTAGTAGACGAGCAGTACTTC. Its translation is CASGPGLVDEQYF. Full variable domain (rest looked up from reference TRBV12-5 and TRBJ2-7): DARVTQTPRHKVTEMGQEVTMRCQPILGHNTVFWYRQTMMQGLELLAYFRNRAPLDDSGMPKDRFSAEMPDATLATLKIQPSEPRDSAVYFCASGPGLVDEQYFGPGTRLTVT.

The sample holds one count of this clone. The chain couples TRBV6-1 to TRBJ1-2; D gene uncertain. The CDR3 loop spans 14 amino acids. V was trimmed by 2 bases and J by 8 bases, leaving 15 bases between them. Germline V gene lookup returns CDR1 MNHNS and CDR2 SASEGT. CDR3 sequence: CASSETGPARGYTF. In nucleotides, the CDR3 is TGTGCCAGCAGTGAAACGGGCCCCGCGCGCGGCTACACCTTC.

V usage is TRBV6-2 or TRBV6-3 and J usage is TRBJ1-3; D unresolved. The CDR3 contains 11 residues. The V gene lost 6 bases and the J gene lost 8 bases, with 8 bases spanning the gap. CDR1 is MNHEY and CDR2 is SVGEGT in the germline V gene. The CDR3 nucleotides are TGTGCCAGCAGCCGGTTGCACACCATATATTTT. It codes for CASSRLHTIYF.

The CDR3 sequence is CASSYSVDRGREQFF. CDR3 coding DNA: TGTGCCAGCAGTTACTCGGTGGACAGGGGCCGGGAGCAGTTCTTC. The chain carries TRBV6-6 and TRBJ2-1, with TRBD1 matching over 9 bases. The CDR3 sequence is 15 residues long. CDR1 and CDR2 from the germline V gene are MNHNY and SVGAGI (reference sequence). J lost 10 bases, V lost 0 bases, and 7 bases had no gene match.

J is TRBJ2-7 and V is TRBV27, with 7 bases identical to TRBD2. This CDR3 has 15 residues. Trimming removed 1 base from V and 3 bases from J; junction bases left unmatched: 6. CDR1 is MNHEY, CDR2 SMNVEV, per germline (reference sequence). CDR3 region: CASSLLGGSGYEQYF. Written as DNA, the CDR3 is TGTGCCAGCAGTTTATTGGGCGGGAGTGGCTACGAGCAGTACTTC.

This rearrangement joins TRBV28 to TRBJ1-2, with TRBD1 as a possible D gene (6 bases). The germline gives CDR1 MDHEN, CDR2 SYDVKM. There are 17 residues in the CDR3. V lost 5 bases and J lost 0, with 19 bases in between. DNA of the CDR3: TGTGCCAGCAGTACTCGGTGGGGGGGCAGAGCTAACTATGGCTACACCTTC. The encoded protein is CASSTRWGGRANYGYTF.

The chain uses TRBV7-9 and TRBJ1-2, with D possibly matching TRBD1 (5 bases). The CDR3 totals 14 residues. The V gene lost 3 bases and the J gene lost 7 bases, with 15 bases spanning the gap. In germline, CDR1 is SEHNR, CDR2 FQNEAQ (reference sequence). The CDR3 loop is CASSLEQRDGGYTF. The CDR3 DNA reads TGTGCCAGCAGCTTGGAACAACGGGACGGTGGCTACACCTTC.

The chain recombines TRBV4-1 with TRBJ2-7; TRBD1 is a possible D gene (5 bases). V gave up 4 bases and J gave up 7 bases, with 20 bases separating them. Germline V gene sequence: CDR1 MGHRA, CDR2 YSYEKL. This CDR3 has 15 residues. CDR3 amino acids: CASSRVGFREEEQYF. In DNA form, the CDR3 reads TGCGCCAGCAGCCGAGTGGGGTTCAGGGAAGAGGAGCAGTACTTC.

The chain has TRBV11-2 and TRBJ2-5, with D possibly being TRBD1 (5 bases). Germline-derived CDR1 and CDR2 are SGHAT and FQNNGV. This CDR3 spans 14 amino acids. Trimming pared 4 bases from V and 4 bases from J, leaving 13 bases between. The CDR3 region has the DNA TGTGCCAGCAGCTCCAGGGTGGCTGGAGAGACCCAGTACTTC. This translates into CASSSRVAGETQYF.

The rearrangement uses TRBV5-3 and TRBJ2-7, with 8 bases fitting TRBD1. TRBV5-3 is placed among ORFs of uncertain function. The ends lost 4 bases at V and 3 bases at J; junction bases unmatched: 9. This CDR3 spans 15 amino acids. The CDR3 bases are TGTGCCAGAAGCCAGGGCCAGGGGGCTGACTACGAGCAGTACTTC. Translation: CARSQGQGADYEQYF.

In this sample, this clone turned up once. V usage is TRBV4-1 and J usage is TRBJ1-3; D remains ambiguous. V was clipped by 8 bases and J by 0 bases, with 14 bases between them. Germline CDR1 reads MGHRA; CDR2 reads YSYEKL. The CDR3 length is 15 residues. This chain's CDR3 is CASRGPGSSGNTIYF. In DNA form, the CDR3 reads TGCGCCAGCCGCGGACCCGGATCCTCTGGAAACACCATATATTTT.

V is TRBV6-2 or TRBV6-3 and J is TRBJ1-5, with TRBD1 as a possible D gene (6 bases). This CDR3 contains 16 residues. Germline V gene sequence: CDR1 MNHEY, CDR2 SVGEGT. Trimming pared 4 bases from V and 2 bases from J, leaving 15 bases between. Written as DNA, the CDR3 is TGTGCCAGCAGTTTCGACAGGCCCGGGGGCAATCAGCCCCAGCATTTT. This translates into CASSFDRPGGNQPQHF.

The chain has TRBV3-1 (or the pseudogene TRBV3-2) and TRBJ2-1; D might be TRBD2 (6 bases). The CDR3 extends over 15 amino acids. V dropped 3 bases and J dropped 5 bases, with 14 bases sitting between them. Germline lookup yields CDR1 LGHDT and CDR2 YNNKEL (reference sequence). Here the CDR3 DNA reads TGTGCCAGCAGCCACTCAACCGGGACTGACAATGAGCAGTTCTTC. Translating gives CASSHSTGTDNEQFF.

V and J are TRBV2 and TRBJ1-2; D unresolved. Germline CDR1 SNHLY, CDR2 FYNNEI. CDR3 length: 13 amino acids. V was shortened by 7 bases and J by 7 bases, with 16 bases between the two germline ends. Written as DNA, the CDR3 is TGTGCCAGCATTAACGTATGGGAGGGTGGCTACACCTTC. Translating it yields CASINVWEGGYTF.

The V gene is TRBV3-1 (or the pseudogene TRBV3-2), the J gene TRBJ2-2; D is unclear. The CDR3 covers 13 residues. V lost 7 bases and J 8 bases, leaving 14 bases between the germline ends. In germline, CDR1 is LGHDT, CDR2 YNNKEL (reference sequence). The CDR3 DNA follows: TGTGCCAGCACCCTCAACGTAGAGGGGGAGCTGTTTTTT. Protein: CASTLNVEGELFF.

The rearrangement uses TRBV5-4 and TRBJ1-2; D not resolved. V gave up 4 bases and J gave up 3 bases, with 10 bases separating them. Germline loops: CDR1 SGHNT, CDR2 YYREEE (reference sequence). CDR3 size: 13 residues. CDR3: CASSGSAYYGYTF. The CDR3 coding sequence is TGTGCCAGCAGCGGCAGCGCTTACTATGGCTACACCTTC.

This rearrangement joins TRBV18 to TRBJ1-2; 7 nucleotides agree with TRBD1. In germline, CDR1 is KGHSH, CDR2 LQKENI. The CDR3 totals 15 residues. The V and J ends lost 0 bases and 7 bases, in that order; junction bases with no gene match: 8. The CDR3, as DNA: TGTGCCAGCTCACCACCTGGGACAGCGACTGGTGGCTACACCTTC. As protein: CASSPPGTATGGYTF.

This clone was seen more than once but under ten times. The chain uses TRBV27 and TRBJ2-7; D gene uncertain. Deletions cut 4 bases from V and 2 bases from J, with 9 bases between. Germline CDR1 MNHEY, CDR2 SMNVEV (reference sequence). This CDR3 is 13 amino acids long. CDR3 amino acids: CASSWTDTYEQYF. The CDR3, as DNA: TGTGCCAGCAGTTGGACGGATACCTACGAGCAGTACTTC.

The rearrangement uses TRBV6-5 and TRBJ1-1; no reliable D call. Trimming left V 6 bases short and J 4 bases short, with 9 bases between. Germline-derived CDR1 and CDR2 are MNHEY and SVGAGI. The CDR3 length is 12 residues. CDR3 residues: CASRKTSTEAFF. DNA for the CDR3: TGTGCCAGCAGGAAGACAAGCACTGAAGCTTTCTTT.

This clone came up once. The chain uses TRBV6-2 or TRBV6-3 and TRBJ1-5; D unresolved. The CDR3 totals 15 residues. Germline values: CDR1 MNHEY, CDR2 SVGEGT. V shed 3 bases and J shed 3 bases, with 12 bases lying between them. This CDR3 is CASSYLGWDNQPQHF. CDR3 bases: TGTGCCAGCAGTTATTTGGGGTGGGACAATCAGCCCCAGCATTTT.

The sample holds a few counts of this clone. The V gene is TRBV4-3, the J gene TRBJ2-3; maybe TRBD2 (5 bases). The CDR3 spans 16 residues. Deletions cut 1 base from V and 3 bases from J, with 14 bases between. Germline-derived CDR1 and CDR2 are LGHNA and YSLEER. The CDR3 DNA sequence: TGCGCCAGCAGCCAAGGGGCGGGTTCGGAGACAGATACGCAGTATTTT. As protein: CASSQGAGSETDTQYF.